This T cell receptor (beta chain) was captured in a study of blood T cell repertoires in COVID-19. Clones were read by immunoSEQ multiplex PCR, and TCRdb kept only the in-frame ones, dropping some. Of some 290,000 clones listed, approximately 91% are singletons. This CDR3 is built from 16 residues. V lost 2 bases, J lost 5 bases, and 9 bases stayed unmatched. Per germline, CDR1 SGHTA and CDR2 FQGNSA. The chain joins TRBV7-2 to TRBJ2-1, with 7 bases fitting TRBD1. The specimen sequenced was PBMCs or T cells enriched from blood (not recorded which). The TCR sequence derives from a woman between 40 and 50 years old with acute COVID-19. The DNA for the CDR3 is TGTGCCAGCAGCTTAAGTGGGACAGACCTCCACAATGAGCAGTTCTTC. Protein sequence: CASSLSGTDLHNEQFF.